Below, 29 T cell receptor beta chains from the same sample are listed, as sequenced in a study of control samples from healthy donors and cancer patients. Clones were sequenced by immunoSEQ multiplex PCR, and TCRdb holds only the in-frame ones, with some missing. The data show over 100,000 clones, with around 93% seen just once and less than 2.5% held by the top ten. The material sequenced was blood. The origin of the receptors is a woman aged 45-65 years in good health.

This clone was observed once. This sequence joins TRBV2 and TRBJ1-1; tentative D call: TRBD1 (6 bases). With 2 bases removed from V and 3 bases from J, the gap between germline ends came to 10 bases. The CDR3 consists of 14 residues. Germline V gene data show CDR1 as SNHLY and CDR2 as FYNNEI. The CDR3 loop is CASSEFRGDTEAFF. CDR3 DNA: TGTGCCAGCAGTGAATTCAGGGGTGACACTGAAGCTTTCTTT.

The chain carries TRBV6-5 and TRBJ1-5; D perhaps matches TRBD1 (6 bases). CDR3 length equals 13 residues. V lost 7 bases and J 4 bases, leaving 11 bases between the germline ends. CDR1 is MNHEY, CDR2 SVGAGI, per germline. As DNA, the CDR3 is TGTGCCAGCAACCAGGGGCCGAATCAGCCCCAGCATTTT. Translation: CASNQGPNQPQHF.

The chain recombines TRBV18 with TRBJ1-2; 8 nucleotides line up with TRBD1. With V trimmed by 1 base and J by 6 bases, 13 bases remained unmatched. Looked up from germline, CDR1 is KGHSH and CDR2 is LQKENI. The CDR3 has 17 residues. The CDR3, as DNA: TGTGCCAGCTCACCACGGACCGGGACAGGCAGCGTGAATGGCTACACCTTC. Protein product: CASSPRTGTGSVNGYTF.

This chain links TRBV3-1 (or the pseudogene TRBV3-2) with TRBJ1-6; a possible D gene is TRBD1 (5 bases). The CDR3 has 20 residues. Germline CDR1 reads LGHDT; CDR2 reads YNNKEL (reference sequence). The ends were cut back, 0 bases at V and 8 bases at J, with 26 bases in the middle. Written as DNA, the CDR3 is TGTGCCAGCAGCCAAGACTATAAAGGGGAGGAATGGATTCTGGATTCACCCCTCCACTTT. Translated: CASSQDYKGEEWILDSPLHF.

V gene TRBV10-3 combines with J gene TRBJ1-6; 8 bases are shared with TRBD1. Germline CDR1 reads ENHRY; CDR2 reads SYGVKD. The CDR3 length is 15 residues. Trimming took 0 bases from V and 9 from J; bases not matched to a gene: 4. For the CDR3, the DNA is TGTGCCATCAGTGAGTCTGCAGGGGGCCCTTCACCCCTCCACTTT. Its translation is CAISESAGGPSPLHF.

The CDR3 nucleotides read TGTGCCACCAGCCCCTCAAGCTGGAGCTCCTACAATGAGCAGTTCTTC. This encodes CATSPSSWSSYNEQFF. This chain uses TRBV15 with TRBJ2-1; the D is unclear. Germline-derived CDR1 and CDR2 are LNHNV and YYDKDF (reference sequence). This CDR3 has 16 residues. Trimming shortened V by 5 bases and J by 0 bases, and 14 bases separated the two germline ends.

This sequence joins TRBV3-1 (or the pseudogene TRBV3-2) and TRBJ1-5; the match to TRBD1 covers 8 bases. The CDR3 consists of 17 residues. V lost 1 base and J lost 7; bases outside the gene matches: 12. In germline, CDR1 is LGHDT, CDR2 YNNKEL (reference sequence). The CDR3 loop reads CASSQGGPTGVGQPQHF. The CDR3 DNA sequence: TGTGCCAGCAGCCAAGGAGGACCGACAGGGGTTGGCCAGCCCCAGCATTTT.

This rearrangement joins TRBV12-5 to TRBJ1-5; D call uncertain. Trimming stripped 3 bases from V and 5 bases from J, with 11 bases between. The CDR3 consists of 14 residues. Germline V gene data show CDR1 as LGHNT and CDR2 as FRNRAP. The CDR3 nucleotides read TGTGCTAGTGGTTTAGGTTTGCGGGATCAGCCCCAGCATTTT. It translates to CASGLGLRDQPQHF.

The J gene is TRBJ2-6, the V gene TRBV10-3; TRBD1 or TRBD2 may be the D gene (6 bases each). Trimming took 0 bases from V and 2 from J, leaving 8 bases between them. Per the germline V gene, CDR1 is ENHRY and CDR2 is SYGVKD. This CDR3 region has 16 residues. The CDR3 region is CAISESRGAGANVLTF. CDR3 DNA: TGTGCCATCAGTGAGTCGAGGGGGGCTGGGGCCAACGTCCTGACTTTC.

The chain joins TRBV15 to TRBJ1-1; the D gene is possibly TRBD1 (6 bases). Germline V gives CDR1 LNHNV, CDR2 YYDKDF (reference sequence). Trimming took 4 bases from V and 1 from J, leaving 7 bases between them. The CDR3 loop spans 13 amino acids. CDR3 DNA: TGTGCCACCAGCAAGGACAGGAACACTGAAGCTTTCTTT. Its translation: CATSKDRNTEAFF.

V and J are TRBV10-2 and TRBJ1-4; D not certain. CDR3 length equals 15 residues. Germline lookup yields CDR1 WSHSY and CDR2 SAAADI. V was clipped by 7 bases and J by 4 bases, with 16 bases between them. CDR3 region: CASTPARGNNEKLFF. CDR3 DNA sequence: TGCGCCAGCACACCAGCCCGAGGGAATAATGAAAAACTGTTTTTT.

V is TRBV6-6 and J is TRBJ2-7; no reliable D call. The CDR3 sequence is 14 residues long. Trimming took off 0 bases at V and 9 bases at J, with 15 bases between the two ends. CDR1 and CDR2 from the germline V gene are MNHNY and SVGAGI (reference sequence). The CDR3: CASSYSYQVNGQYF. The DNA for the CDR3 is TGTGCCAGCAGTTACTCGTACCAAGTTAACGGGCAGTACTTC.

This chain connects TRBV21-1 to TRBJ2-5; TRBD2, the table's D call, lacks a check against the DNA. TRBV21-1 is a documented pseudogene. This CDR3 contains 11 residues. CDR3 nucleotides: TGTGCCAGCGAGCCGGGGGAGACCCAGTACTTC. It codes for CASEPGETQYF.

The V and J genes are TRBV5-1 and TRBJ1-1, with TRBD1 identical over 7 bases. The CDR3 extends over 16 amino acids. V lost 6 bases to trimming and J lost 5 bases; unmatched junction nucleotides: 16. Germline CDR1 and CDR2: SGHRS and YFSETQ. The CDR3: CASNYRGRGDGTEAFF. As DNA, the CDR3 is TGCGCCAGCAATTACAGGGGACGTGGGGATGGGACTGAAGCTTTCTTT.

CDR3 protein: CASSSMDPFGEQYF. Written as DNA, the CDR3 is TGTGCCAGCAGTTCGATGGACCCTTTTGGCGAGCAGTACTTC. J is TRBJ2-7 and V is TRBV5-6; D call uncertain. The CDR3 has 14 amino acids. CDR1 and CDR2 (germline): SGHDT, YYEEEE. V was shortened by 5 bases and J by 6 bases, with 18 bases between the two germline ends.

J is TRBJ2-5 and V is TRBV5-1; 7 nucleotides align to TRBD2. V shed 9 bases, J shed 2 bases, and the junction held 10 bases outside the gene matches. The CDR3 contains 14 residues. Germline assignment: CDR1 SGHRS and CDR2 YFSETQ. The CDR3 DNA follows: TGCGCCACCAGAAAACTAGCGTCACAAGAGACCCAGTACTTC. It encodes CATRKLASQETQYF.

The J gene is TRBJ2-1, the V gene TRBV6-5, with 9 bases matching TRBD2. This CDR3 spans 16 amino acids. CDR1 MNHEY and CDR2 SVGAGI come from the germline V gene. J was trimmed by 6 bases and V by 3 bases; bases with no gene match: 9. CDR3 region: CASSYEVAGASNEQFF. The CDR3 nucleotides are TGTGCCAGCAGTTATGAGGTAGCGGGGGCCAGCAATGAGCAGTTCTTC.

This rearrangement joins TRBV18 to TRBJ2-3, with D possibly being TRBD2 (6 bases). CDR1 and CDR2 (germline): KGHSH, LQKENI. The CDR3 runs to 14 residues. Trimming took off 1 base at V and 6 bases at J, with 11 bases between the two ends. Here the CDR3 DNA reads TGTGCCAGCTCACCACGGGACTCGGGGGATACGCAGTATTTT. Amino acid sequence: CASSPRDSGDTQYF.

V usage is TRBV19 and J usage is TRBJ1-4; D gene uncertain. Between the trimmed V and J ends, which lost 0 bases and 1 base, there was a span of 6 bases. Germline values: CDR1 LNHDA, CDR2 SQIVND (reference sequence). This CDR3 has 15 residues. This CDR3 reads CASSIDPETNEKLFF. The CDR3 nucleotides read TGTGCCAGTAGTATAGATCCAGAAACTAATGAAAAACTGTTTTTT.

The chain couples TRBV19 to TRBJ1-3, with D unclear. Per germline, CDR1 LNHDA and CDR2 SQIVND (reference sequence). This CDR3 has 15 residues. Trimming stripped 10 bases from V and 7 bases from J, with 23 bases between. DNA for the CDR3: TGTGCCACCTCCGCGGAGGGCTCCTCCTGGAACACCATATATTTT. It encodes CATSAEGSSWNTIYF.

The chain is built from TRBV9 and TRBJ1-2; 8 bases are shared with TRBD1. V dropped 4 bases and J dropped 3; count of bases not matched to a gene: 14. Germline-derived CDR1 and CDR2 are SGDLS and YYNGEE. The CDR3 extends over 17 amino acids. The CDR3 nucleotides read TGTGCCAGCAGCCCCCACCCGGACAGGGTTCCCTACTATGGCTACACCTTC. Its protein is CASSPHPDRVPYYGYTF.

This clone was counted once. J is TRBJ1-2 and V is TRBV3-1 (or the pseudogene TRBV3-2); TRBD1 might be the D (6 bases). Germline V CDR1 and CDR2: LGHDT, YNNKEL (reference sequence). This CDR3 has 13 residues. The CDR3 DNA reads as TGTGCGGCAAGGGGGGCCACGGAATATGGCTACACCTTC. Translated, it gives CAARGATEYGYTF.

CDR3 nucleotide sequence: TGTGCCAGCTCCGGGGTCCAGGGTACCCCCTATGGCTACACCTTC. Residues: CASSGVQGTPYGYTF. V and J are TRBV6-6 and TRBJ1-2, with D perhaps TRBD1 (5 bases). V was cut by 8 bases and J by 4 bases, with 20 bases left in between. The CDR3 has 15 amino acids. The germline CDR1 and CDR2 sequences are MNHNY and SVGAGI (reference sequence).

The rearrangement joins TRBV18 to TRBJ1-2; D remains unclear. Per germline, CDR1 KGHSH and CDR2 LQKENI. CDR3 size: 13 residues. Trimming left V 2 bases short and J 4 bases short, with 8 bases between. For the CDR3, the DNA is TGTGCCAGCTCACCAGGGCTCTCCTATGGCTACACCTTC. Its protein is CASSPGLSYGYTF.

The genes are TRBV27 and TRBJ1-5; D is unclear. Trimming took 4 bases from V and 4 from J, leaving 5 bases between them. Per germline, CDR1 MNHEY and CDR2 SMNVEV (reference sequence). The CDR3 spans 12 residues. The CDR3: CASSSLNQPQHF. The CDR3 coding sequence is TGTGCCAGCAGTTCCCTAAATCAGCCCCAGCATTTT.

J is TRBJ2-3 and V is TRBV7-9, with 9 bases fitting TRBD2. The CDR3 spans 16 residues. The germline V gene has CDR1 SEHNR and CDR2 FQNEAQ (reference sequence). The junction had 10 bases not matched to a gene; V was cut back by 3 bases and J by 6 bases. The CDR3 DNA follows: TGTGCCAGCAGCTTTTGGGCGGGAGGGCTGAGGGATACGCAGTATTTT. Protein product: CASSFWAGGLRDTQYF.

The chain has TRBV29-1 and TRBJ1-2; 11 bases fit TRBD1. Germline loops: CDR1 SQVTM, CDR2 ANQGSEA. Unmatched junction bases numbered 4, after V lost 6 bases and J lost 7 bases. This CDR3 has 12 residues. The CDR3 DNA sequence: TGCAGCGTCGGACAGGGGGCCCGTGGCTACACCTTC. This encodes CSVGQGARGYTF. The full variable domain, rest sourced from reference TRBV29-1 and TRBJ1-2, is SAVISQKPSRDICQRGTSLTIQCQVDSQVTMMFWYRQQPGQSLTLIATANQGSEATYESGFVIDKFPISRPNLTFSTLTVSNMSPEDSSIYLCSVGQGARGYTFGSGTRLTVV.

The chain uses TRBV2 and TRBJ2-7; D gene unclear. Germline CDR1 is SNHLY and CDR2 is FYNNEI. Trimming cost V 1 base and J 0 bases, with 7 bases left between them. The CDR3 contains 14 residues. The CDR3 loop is CASSEGIISYEQYF. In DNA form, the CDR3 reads TGTGCCAGCAGTGAAGGAATCATCTCCTACGAGCAGTACTTC.

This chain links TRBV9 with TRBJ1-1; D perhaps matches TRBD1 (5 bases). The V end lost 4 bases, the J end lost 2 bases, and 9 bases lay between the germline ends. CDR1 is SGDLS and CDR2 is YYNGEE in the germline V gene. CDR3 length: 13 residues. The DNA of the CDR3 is TGTGCCAGCAGCTCTGGGGCAAACACTGAAGCTTTCTTT. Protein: CASSSGANTEAFF.